This T cell receptor beta chain was identified in a study of response to subunit inactivated influenza vaccine. This clonotype appeared a few times. Its antigen remains unknown. TCRdb passed the RT-PCR reads through MiXCR, listing each CDR3 protein once. The profile shows 600,000 to 700,000 distinct CDR3 sequences, around 15% of them singletons. Findings and limits, study-wide: The authors proposed limited new T cell recruitment per seasonal influenza vaccination.

The V and J ends lost 6 bases and 6 bases respectively, with 17 bases between them. CDR1 and CDR2 (germline): SGHTA, FQGNSA. The CDR3 consists of 14 residues. The chain couples TRBV7-2 to TRBJ2-5; D remains ambiguous. This specimen consisted of PBMCs from blood, obtained roughly 2 weeks before vaccination. This receptor was identified in a man aged 50-60 years who received an inactivated influenza vaccine. The DNA for the CDR3 is TGTGCCAGCAGGCGATGGAATGGGTCCAAGACCCAGTACTTC. It encodes CASRRWNGSKTQYF. The variable domain in full, completed from reference TRBV7-2 and TRBJ2-5, reads GAGVSQSPSNKVTEKGKDVELRCDPISGHTALYWYRQSLGQGLEFLIYFQGNSAPDKSGLPSDRFSAERTGGSVSTLTIQRTQQEDSAVYLCASRRWNGSKTQYFGPGTRLLVL.